This TCR beta chain was found in a study of early T cells in non-severe SARS-CoV-2 infection. MiXCR, applied by TCRdb to the 5' RACE reads, yields one record per CDR3 protein. The table lists about 98,000 distinct CDR3 sequences, around 12% of them singletons. There are a few counts of this clonotype. The CDR3 length is 18 residues. CDR1 is SEHNR, CDR2 FQNEAQ, per germline (reference sequence). Trimming took off 1 base at V and 1 base at J, with 17 bases between the two ends. Sequenced input: whole blood. This TCR derives from an adult who was a healthcare worker with PCR-confirmed SARS-CoV-2 infection or an uninfected control (not recorded which). This chain links TRBV7-9 with TRBJ2-4; unclear D gene. The CDR3 sequence: CASSLGGGSSPAKNIQYF. CDR3 DNA sequence: TGTGCCAGCAGCTTAGGTGGTGGGTCCTCCCCGGCCAAAAACATTCAGTACTTC.